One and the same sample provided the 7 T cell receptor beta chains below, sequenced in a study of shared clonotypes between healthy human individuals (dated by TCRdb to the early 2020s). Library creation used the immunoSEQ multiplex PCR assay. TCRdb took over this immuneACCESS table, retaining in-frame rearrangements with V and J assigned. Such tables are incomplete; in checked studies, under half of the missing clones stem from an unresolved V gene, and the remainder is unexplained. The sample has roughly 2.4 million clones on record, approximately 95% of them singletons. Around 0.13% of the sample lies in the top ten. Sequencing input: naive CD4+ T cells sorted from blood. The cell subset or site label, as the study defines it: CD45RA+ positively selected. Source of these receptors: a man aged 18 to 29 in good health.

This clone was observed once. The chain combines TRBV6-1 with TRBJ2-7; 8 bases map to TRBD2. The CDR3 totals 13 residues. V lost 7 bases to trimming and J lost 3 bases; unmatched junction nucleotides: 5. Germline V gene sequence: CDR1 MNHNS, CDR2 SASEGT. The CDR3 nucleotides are TGTGCCAGCACGGGACTAGTCTACTACGAGCAGTACTTC. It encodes CASTGLVYYEQYF.

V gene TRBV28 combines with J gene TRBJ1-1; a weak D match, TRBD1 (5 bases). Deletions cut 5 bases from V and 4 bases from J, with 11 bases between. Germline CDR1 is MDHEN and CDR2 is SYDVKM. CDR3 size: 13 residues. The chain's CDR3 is CASSPRVPTEAFF. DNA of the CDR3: TGTGCCAGCAGTCCCAGGGTCCCCACTGAAGCTTTCTTT.

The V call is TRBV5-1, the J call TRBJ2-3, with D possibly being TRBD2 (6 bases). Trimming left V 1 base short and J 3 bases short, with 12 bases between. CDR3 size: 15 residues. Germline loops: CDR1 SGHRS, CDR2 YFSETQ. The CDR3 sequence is CASSLREIGTDTQYF. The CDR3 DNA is TGCGCCAGCAGCTTGCGGGAGATAGGGACAGATACGCAGTATTTT.

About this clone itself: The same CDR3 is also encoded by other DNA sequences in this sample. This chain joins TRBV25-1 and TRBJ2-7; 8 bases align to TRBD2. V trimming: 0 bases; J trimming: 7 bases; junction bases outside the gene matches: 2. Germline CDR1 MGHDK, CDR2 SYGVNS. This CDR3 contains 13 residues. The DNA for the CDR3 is TGTGCCAGCAGTGAATACGGGAGGGGGGAGCAGTACTTC. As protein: CASSEYGRGEQYF.

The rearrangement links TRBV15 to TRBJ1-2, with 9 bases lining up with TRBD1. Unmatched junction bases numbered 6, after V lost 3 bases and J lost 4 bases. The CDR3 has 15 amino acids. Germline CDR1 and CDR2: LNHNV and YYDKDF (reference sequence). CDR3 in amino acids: CATSSEPGQGYGYTF. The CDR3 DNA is TGTGCCACCAGCAGTGAACCGGGACAGGGCTATGGCTACACCTTC.

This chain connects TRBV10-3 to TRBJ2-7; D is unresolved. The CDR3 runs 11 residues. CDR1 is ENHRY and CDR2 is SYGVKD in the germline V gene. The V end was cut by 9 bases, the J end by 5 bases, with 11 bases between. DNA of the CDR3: TGTGCCATACAAAACTCGGACGAGCAGTACTTC. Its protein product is CAIQNSDEQYF.

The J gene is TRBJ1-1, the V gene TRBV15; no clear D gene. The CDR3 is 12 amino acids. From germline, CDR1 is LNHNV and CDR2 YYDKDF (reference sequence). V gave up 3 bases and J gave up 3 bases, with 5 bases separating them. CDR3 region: CATSSGYTEAFF. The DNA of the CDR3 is TGTGCCACCAGCAGCGGGTACACTGAAGCTTTCTTT.